Detailed here is one T cell receptor (beta chain). Antigen unknown. The source of the sample is a study of shared clonotypes between healthy human individuals. Some clones are missing from TCRdb's copy, which holds only in-frame ones; the method was immunoSEQ multiplex PCR. The sample holds about a million clones; under 80% are singletons and the top ten take over 1.3%. The V gene end was trimmed by 6 bases and the J gene end by 8 bases; junction bases not matched to a gene: 7. This CDR3 has 14 residues. In germline, CDR1 is MNHEY, CDR2 SVGAGI. Study-level points and caveats: Around 4.7% of naive CD4 clonotypes were shared across several donors.

Sequencing was carried out using memory CD4+ T cells sorted from blood. Indicated subset: CD45RA-negative fraction. The receptor was derived from a man aged 18 to 30 in good health. The chain uses TRBV6-5 and TRBJ1-4; 9 bases fit TRBD1. CDR3 bases: TGTGCCAGCAGACAGGGGGCAGTAGGAGAAAAACTGTTTTTT. Its protein product is CASRQGAVGEKLFF.